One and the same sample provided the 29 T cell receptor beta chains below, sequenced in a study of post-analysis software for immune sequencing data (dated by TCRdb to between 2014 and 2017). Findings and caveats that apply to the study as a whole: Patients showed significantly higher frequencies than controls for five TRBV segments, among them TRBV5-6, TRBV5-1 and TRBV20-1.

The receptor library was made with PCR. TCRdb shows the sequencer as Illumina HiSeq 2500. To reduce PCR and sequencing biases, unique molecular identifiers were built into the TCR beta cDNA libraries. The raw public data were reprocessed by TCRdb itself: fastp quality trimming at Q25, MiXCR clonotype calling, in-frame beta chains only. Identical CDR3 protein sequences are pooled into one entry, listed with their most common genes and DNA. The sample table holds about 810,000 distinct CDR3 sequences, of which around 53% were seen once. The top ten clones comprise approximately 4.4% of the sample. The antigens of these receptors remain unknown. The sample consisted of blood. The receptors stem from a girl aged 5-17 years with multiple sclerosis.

This CDR3 is CAWSVRSGERKTQYF. The DNA for the CDR3 is TGTGCCTGGAGTGTACGGTCTGGGGAAAGGAAGACCCAGTACTTC. The V call is TRBV30, the J call TRBJ2-5, with D unclear. Germline CDR1 and CDR2: GTSNPN and SVGIG (reference sequence). This CDR3 is built from 15 residues. V dropped 0 bases and J dropped 6 bases, with 17 bases sitting between them.

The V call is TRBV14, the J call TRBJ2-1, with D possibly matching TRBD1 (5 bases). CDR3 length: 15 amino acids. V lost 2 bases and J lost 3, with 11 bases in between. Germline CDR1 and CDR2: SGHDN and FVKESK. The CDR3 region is CASSQYLGVYNEQFF. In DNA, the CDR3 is TGTGCCAGCAGCCAATACCTAGGGGTCTACAATGAGCAGTTCTTC.

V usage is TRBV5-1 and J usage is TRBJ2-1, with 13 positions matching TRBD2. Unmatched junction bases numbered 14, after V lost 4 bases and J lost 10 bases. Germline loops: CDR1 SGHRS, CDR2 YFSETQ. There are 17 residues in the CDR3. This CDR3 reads CASSPYGLAGARDEQFF. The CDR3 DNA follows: TGCGCCAGCAGCCCTTATGGACTAGCGGGAGCTAGAGACGAGCAGTTCTTC.

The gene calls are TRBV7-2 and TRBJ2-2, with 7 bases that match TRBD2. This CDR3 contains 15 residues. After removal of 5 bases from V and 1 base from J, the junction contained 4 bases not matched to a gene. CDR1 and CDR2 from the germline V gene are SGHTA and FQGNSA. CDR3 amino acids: CASSRTSWNTGELFF. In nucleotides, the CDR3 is TGTGCCAGCAGCAGGACTAGTTGGAACACCGGGGAGCTGTTTTTT. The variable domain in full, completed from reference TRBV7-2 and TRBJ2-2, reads GAGVSQSPSNKVTEKGKDVELRCDPISGHTALYWYRQSLGQGLEFLIYFQGNSAPDKSGLPSDRFSAERTGGSVSTLTIQRTQQEDSAVYLCASSRTSWNTGELFFGEGSRLTVL.

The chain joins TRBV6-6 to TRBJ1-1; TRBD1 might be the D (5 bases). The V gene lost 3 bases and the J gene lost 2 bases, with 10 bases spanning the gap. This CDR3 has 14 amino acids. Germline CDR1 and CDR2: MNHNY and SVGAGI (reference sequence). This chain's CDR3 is CASSYDGGNTEAFF. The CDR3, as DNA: TGTGCCAGCAGTTATGATGGGGGAAACACTGAAGCTTTCTTT.

CDR3: CASRGGVGETQYF. CDR3 DNA sequence: TGCGCCAGCAGAGGGGGGGTCGGTGAGACCCAGTACTTC. The genes are TRBV5-1 and TRBJ2-7, with a tentative D call TRBD2 (7 bases). The end of the DNA is better explained by TRBJ2-5, so the J call may be wrong. The CDR3 has 13 residues. Per the germline V gene, CDR1 is SGHRS and CDR2 is YFSETQ.

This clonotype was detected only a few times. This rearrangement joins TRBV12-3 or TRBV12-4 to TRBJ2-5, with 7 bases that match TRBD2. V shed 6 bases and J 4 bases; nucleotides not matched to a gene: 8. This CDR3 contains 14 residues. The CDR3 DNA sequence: TGTGCCAGCAGCAACCTGGGGAGGGCAGAGACCCAGTACTTC. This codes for CASSNLGRAETQYF.

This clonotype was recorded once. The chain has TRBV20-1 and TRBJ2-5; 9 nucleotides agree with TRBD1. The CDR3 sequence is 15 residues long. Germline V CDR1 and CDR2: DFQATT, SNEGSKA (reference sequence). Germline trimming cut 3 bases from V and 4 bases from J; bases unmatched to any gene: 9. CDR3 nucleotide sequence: TGCAGTGCTAGTCCGGGACAGGGTAGGCGAGAGACCCAGTACTTC. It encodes CSASPGQGRRETQYF.

CDR3 amino acids: CSAITLGLALIGGTDTQYF. The CDR3 nucleotides are TGCAGTGCTATCACCCTTGGACTAGCCCTTATAGGGGGCACAGATACGCAGTATTTT. The rearrangement joins TRBV20-1 to TRBJ2-3; 8 positions match TRBD2. V dropped 4 bases and J dropped 1; count of bases not matched to a gene: 19. The CDR3 has 19 residues. Germline-derived CDR1 and CDR2 are DFQATT and SNEGSKA (reference sequence).

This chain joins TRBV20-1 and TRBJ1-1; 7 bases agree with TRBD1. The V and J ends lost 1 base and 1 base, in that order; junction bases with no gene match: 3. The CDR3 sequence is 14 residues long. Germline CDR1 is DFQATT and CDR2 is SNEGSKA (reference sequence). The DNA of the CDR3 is TGCAGTGCTAGAGTCGGGACAGAGAACACTGAAGCTTTCTTT. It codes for CSARVGTENTEAFF.

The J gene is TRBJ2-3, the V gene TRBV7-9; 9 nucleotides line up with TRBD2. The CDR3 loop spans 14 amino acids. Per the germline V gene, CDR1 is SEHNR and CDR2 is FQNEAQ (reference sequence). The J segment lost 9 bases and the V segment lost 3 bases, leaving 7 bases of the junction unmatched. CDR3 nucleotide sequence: TGTGCCAGCAGCTTGGGACTAGCCCAAGGCACGCAGTATTTT. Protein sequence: CASSLGLAQGTQYF.

CDR3 in DNA: TGTGCCAGCAGTGGGAGGAATTATGAGCAGTTCTTC. Encoded protein: CASSGRNYEQFF. The chain is built from TRBV9 and TRBJ2-1, with D perhaps matching TRBD2 (6 bases). Between the trimmed V and J ends, which lost 5 bases and 8 bases, there was a span of 11 bases. The CDR3 has 12 residues. Germline V CDR1 and CDR2: SGDLS, YYNGEE.

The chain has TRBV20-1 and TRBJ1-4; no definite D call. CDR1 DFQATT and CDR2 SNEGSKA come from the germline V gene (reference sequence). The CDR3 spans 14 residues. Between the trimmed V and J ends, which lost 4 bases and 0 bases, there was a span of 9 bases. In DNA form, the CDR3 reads TGCAGTGCTATCAACAGTGCAACTAATGAAAAACTGTTTTTT. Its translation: CSAINSATNEKLFF.

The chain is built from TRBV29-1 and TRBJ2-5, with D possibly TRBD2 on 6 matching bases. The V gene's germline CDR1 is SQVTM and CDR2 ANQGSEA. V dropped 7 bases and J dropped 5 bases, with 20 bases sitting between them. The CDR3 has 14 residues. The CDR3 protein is CSGRDSGSKETQYF. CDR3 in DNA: TGCAGCGGGAGGGACTCGGGTTCTAAGGAGACCCAGTACTTC.

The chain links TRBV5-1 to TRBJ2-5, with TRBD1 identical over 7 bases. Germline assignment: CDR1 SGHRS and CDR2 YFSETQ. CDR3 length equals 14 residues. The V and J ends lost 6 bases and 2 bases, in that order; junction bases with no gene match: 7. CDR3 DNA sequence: TGCGCCAGCAATCAAGGGACAGCTCAAGAGACCCAGTACTTC. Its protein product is CASNQGTAQETQYF.

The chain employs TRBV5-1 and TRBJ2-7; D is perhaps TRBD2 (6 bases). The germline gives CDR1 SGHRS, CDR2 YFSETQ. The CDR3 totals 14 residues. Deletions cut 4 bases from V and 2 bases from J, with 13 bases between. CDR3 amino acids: CASSRGGVTYEQYF. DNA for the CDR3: TGCGCCAGCAGCCGTGGCGGGGTCACCTACGAGCAGTACTTC.

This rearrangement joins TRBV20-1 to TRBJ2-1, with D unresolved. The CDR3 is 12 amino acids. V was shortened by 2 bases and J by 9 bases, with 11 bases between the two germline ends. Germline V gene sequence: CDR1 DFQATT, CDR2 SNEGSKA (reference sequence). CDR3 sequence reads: CSARIVSREQFF. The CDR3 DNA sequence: TGCAGTGCTAGAATCGTGAGTCGTGAGCAGTTCTTC.

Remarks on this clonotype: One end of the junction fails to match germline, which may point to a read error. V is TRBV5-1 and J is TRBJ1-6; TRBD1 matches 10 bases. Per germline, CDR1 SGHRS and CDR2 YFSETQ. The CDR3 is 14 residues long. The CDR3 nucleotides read TGCGCCAGCAGCTCGGGACAGGGGTTTTCACCCCCCCACTTT. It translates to CASSSGQGFSPPHF.

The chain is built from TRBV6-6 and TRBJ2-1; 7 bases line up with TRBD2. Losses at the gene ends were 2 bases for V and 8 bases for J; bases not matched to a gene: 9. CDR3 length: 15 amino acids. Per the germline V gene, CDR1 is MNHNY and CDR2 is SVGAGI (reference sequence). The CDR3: CASSYRSGGGDEQFF. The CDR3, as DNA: TGTGCCAGCAGTTACCGATCTGGGGGGGGAGATGAGCAGTTCTTC.

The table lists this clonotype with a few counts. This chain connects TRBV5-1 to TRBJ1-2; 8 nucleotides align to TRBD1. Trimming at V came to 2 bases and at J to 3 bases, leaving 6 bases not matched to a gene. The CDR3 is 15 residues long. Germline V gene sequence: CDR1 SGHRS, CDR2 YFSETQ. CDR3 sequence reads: CASSLRTGWDYGYTF. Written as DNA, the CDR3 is TGCGCCAGCAGCTTAAGGACAGGGTGGGACTATGGCTACACCTTC.

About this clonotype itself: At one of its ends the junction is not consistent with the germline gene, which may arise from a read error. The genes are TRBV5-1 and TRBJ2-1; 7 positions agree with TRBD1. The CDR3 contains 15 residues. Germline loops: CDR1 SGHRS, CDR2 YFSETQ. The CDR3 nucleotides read TGTGCCAGCAGCCCCGACAGGGTCTCCTACAATGAGCAGTTCTTC. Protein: CASSPDRVSYNEQFF.

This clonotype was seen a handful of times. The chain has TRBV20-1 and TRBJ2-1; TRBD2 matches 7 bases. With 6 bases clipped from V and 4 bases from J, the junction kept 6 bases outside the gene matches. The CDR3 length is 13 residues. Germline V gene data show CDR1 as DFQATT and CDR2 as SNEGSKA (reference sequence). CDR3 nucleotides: TGCAGTGCGGGAGCGGGGCCGTACAATGAGCAGTTCTTC. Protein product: CSAGAGPYNEQFF.

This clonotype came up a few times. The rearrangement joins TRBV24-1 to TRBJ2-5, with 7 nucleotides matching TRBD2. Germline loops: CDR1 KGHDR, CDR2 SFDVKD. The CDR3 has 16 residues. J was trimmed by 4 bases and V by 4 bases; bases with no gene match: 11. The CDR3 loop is CATSDPGSGEGETQYF. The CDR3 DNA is TGTGCCACCAGTGACCCTGGGAGCGGGGAGGGAGAGACCCAGTACTTC.

Here the CDR3 DNA reads TGTGCCATCAGCCAAGGAGGACTAGCGGGGACAGATACGCAGTATTTT. This encodes CAISQGGLAGTDTQYF. The J gene is TRBJ2-3, the V gene TRBV10-3, with 12 bases aligning to TRBD2. This CDR3 region has 16 residues. Germline-derived CDR1 and CDR2 are ENHRY and SYGVKD. V trimming: 6 bases; J trimming: 3 bases; junction bases outside the gene matches: 7.

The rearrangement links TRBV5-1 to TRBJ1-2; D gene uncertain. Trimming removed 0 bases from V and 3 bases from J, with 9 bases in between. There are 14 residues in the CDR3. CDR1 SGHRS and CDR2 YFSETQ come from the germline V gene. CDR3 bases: TGCGCCAGCAGCTTGGTGACCGCTGACTATGGCTACACCTTC. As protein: CASSLVTADYGYTF.

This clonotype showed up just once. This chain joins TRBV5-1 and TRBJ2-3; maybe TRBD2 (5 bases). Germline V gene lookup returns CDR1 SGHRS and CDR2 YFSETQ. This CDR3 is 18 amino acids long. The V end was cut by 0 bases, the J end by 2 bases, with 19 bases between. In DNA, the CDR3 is TGCGCCAGCAGCTTGGCCTCGCGGGCGACCGCGAACACAGATACGCAGTATTTT. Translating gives CASSLASRATANTDTQYF.

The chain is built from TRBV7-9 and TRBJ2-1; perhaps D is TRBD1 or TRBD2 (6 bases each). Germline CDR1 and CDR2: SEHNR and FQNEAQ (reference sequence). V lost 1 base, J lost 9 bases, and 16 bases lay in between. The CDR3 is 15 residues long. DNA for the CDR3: TGTGCCAGCAGCTTAGGGGCTAGGGGGGAGAGTGAGCAGTTCTTC. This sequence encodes CASSLGARGESEQFF.

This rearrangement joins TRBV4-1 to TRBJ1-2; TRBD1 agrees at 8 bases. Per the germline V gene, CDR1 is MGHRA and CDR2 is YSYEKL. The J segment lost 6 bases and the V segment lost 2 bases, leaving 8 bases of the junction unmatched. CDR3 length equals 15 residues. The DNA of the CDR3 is TGCGCCAGCAGCCAACCGGGGACAGGAAGACATGGCTACACCTTC. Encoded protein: CASSQPGTGRHGYTF.

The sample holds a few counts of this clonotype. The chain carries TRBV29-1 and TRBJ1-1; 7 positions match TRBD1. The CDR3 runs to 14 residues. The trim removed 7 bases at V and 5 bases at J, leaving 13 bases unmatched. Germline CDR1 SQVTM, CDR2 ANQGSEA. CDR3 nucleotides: TGCAGCGGGGTGGAGGGGGCTGGAGGAACTGAAGCTTTCTTT. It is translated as CSGVEGAGGTEAFF.